This T cell receptor (beta chain) is from a study of neurological immune-mediated disorders. Broader study findings: On phylogenetic grouping, the repertoires of 18 of 34 multiple sclerosis patients fell within one related-CDR3 cluster, constituting a possible signature.

Trimming removed 5 bases at V and 3 bases at J, with 14 bases between. Germline assignment: CDR1 MNHNY and CDR2 SVGAGI (reference sequence). This CDR3 has 14 residues. As to time point: longitudinal time-point 3. This clonotype appeared many times. What it binds is not known. A 10-nucleotide random UMI tagged transcripts in template-switch 5'RACE cDNA synthesis. TCRdb reprocessed the 5' RACE reads with MiXCR, giving one entry per CDR3 protein. Of approximately 80,000 distinct CDR3 sequences listed, around 4.5% are singletons. This rearrangement joins TRBV6-6 to TRBJ2-7; the D is unclear. Sequencing used PBMCs. This TCR came from an older woman with multiple sclerosis. CDR3 loop: CASSNFLPNYEQYF. In DNA, the CDR3 is TGTGCCAGCAGTAACTTTCTTCCAAACTACGAGCAGTACTTC.